Following are 27 T cell receptor beta chains from one sample sequenced in a study of blood T cell repertoires in COVID-19. TCRdb's table, derived via immunoSEQ multiplex PCR, lists solely in-frame clones and lacks some. The data hold 250,000 or so clones, with about nine tenths observed a single time. The sequenced sample was PBMCs or T cells enriched from blood (not recorded which). All receptors come from a man aged 40-55 years who had recovered from COVID-19.

This chain connects TRBV28 to TRBJ1-4, with 9 bases that match TRBD1. The trim removed 2 bases at V and 14 bases at J, leaving 6 bases unmatched. Germline CDR1 and CDR2: MDHEN and SYDVKM. This CDR3 has 13 residues. CDR3 nucleotide sequence: TGTGCCAGCAGTTTACAGGGACAGGGAGGGCTGTTTTTT. It translates to CASSLQGQGGLFF.

CDR3 DNA sequence: TGTGCCAGCAGCTTGACTAGCGGGGGCTACGAGCAGTACTTC. It translates to CASSLTSGGYEQYF. The chain is built from TRBV13 and TRBJ2-7, with 12 bases lining up with TRBD2. This CDR3 contains 14 residues. The trim removed 3 bases at V and 3 bases at J, leaving 0 bases unmatched. Germline loops: CDR1 PRHDT, CDR2 FYEKMQ (reference sequence).

Note on this clone: Other DNA sequences of this sample code for an identical CDR3. The chain couples TRBV12-3 or TRBV12-4 to TRBJ2-7, with D maybe TRBD2 (6 bases). This CDR3 spans 13 amino acids. Between the trimmed V and J ends, which lost 0 bases and 4 bases, there was a span of 7 bases. The CDR3 bases are TGTGCCAGCAGTTTAGCTGCGGGATACGAGCAGTACTTC. It is translated as CASSLAAGYEQYF.

For the CDR3, the DNA is TGCGCCAGCGGTAGCGGGACAAACACCGGGGAGCTGTTTTTT. It specifies CASGSGTNTGELFF. The rearrangement joins TRBV5-1 to TRBJ2-2; TRBD2 matches 8 bases. The CDR3 totals 14 residues. The V segment lost 7 bases and the J segment 2 bases; nucleotides outside the gene matches: 4. Looked up from germline, CDR1 is SGHRS and CDR2 is YFSETQ.

The CDR3 region is CAISEWEGRESPLHF. DNA for the CDR3: TGTGCCATCAGTGAGTGGGAGGGGCGGGAGTCACCCCTCCACTTT. The chain links TRBV10-3 to TRBJ1-6; a possible D gene is TRBD1 (5 bases). This CDR3 has 15 residues. Germline CDR1 and CDR2: ENHRY and SYGVKD. V was shortened by 1 base and J by 10 bases, with 14 bases between the two germline ends.

This clone was seen a handful of times. The chain couples TRBV9 to TRBJ1-5, with 7 bases lining up with TRBD1. CDR3 length equals 15 residues. The germline V gene encodes CDR1 SGDLS and CDR2 YYNGEE. V was pared by 2 bases and J by 1 base, with 3 bases of the junction left unmatched. CDR3 sequence: CASSVSGQSNQPQHF. In nucleotides, the CDR3 is TGTGCCAGCAGCGTCTCGGGACAGAGCAATCAGCCCCAGCATTTT.

This chain connects TRBV11-2 to TRBJ2-1; 10 bases fit TRBD1. V lost 1 base and J lost 15; bases outside the gene matches: 3. The CDR3 is made up of 12 amino acids. Germline CDR1 reads SGHAT; CDR2 reads FQNNGV. The CDR3 DNA is TGTGCCAGCAGCTTAGGACAGGGGGCGGCGTTCTTC. It translates to CASSLGQGAAFF.

The J gene is TRBJ1-3, the V gene TRBV6-5; 8 positions agree with TRBD1. Germline CDR1 MNHEY, CDR2 SVGAGI. The CDR3 spans 15 residues. Trimming took 4 bases from V and 7 from J; bases not matched to a gene: 9. CDR3 DNA sequence: TGTGCCAGCAGTTCCCCTCGGACAGGGTTTAACACCATATATTTT. This translates into CASSSPRTGFNTIYF.

The chain carries TRBV27 and TRBJ2-7; 10 bases agree with TRBD1. The CDR3 has 14 residues. J gave up 9 bases and V 7 bases, and 12 bases lay outside the gene matches. Germline CDR1 reads MNHEY; CDR2 reads SMNVEV (reference sequence). The CDR3 spells CASNSGTGALRQYF. The CDR3 DNA is TGTGCCAGCAATTCCGGGACAGGGGCGTTAAGGCAGTACTTC.

The CDR3 protein is CASSPGNTGELFF. The CDR3, as DNA: TGTGCCAGCAGCCCAGGGAACACCGGGGAGCTGTTTTTT. The chain couples TRBV11-2 to TRBJ2-2; D gene ambiguous. Germline values: CDR1 SGHAT, CDR2 FQNNGV. Trimming took 5 bases from V and 1 from J, leaving 5 bases between them. This CDR3 has 13 residues.

The chain uses TRBV15 and TRBJ2-2; a weak D match, TRBD2 (5 bases). The length of the CDR3 is 14 residues. CDR1 is LNHNV, CDR2 YYDKDF, per germline (reference sequence). Trimming pared 8 bases from V and 1 base from J, leaving 11 bases between. CDR3: CATAGRQNTGELFF. CDR3 nucleotides: TGTGCCACCGCGGGTAGGCAGAACACCGGGGAGCTGTTTTTT.

The sample holds a few counts of this clone. The chain is built from TRBV19 and TRBJ2-2; no clear D gene. With 0 bases removed from V and 1 base from J, the gap between germline ends came to 6 bases. Germline V gene lookup returns CDR1 LNHDA and CDR2 SQIVND (reference sequence). This CDR3 contains 15 residues. The CDR3 loop is CASSIERRNTGELFF. CDR3 DNA sequence: TGTGCCAGTAGTATAGAAAGGAGGAACACCGGGGAGCTGTTTTTT.

The V gene is TRBV3-1 (or the pseudogene TRBV3-2), the J gene TRBJ2-6, with 7 positions matching TRBD1. The CDR3 is 15 amino acids. The J segment lost 2 bases and the V segment lost 6 bases, leaving 4 bases of the junction unmatched. From germline, CDR1 is LGHDT and CDR2 YNNKEL (reference sequence). Here the CDR3 DNA reads TGTGCCAGCAGGTACGACAGGGCTGGGGCCAACGTCCTGACTTTC. Its protein is CASRYDRAGANVLTF.

The chain links TRBV18 to TRBJ1-3; 7 positions match TRBD1. The CDR3 length is 17 residues. CDR1 and CDR2 (germline): KGHSH, LQKENI. J was trimmed by 0 bases and V by 3 bases; bases with no gene match: 8. This CDR3 is CASSPRQGVSSGNTIYF. DNA of the CDR3: TGTGCCAGCTCACCGCGACAGGGAGTGAGCTCTGGAAACACCATATATTTT.

The rearrangement uses TRBV5-6 and TRBJ1-4; TRBD1 matches at 7 bases. CDR1 SGHDT and CDR2 YYEEEE come from the germline V gene. The V gene end was trimmed by 4 bases and the J gene end by 6 bases; junction bases not matched to a gene: 3. The CDR3 sequence is 13 residues long. This chain's CDR3 is CASSGTVDEKLFF. DNA for the CDR3: TGTGCCAGCAGCGGGACAGTAGATGAAAAACTGTTTTTT.

The V and J genes are TRBV7-2 and TRBJ2-7, with D unresolved. Trimming took off 4 bases at V and 0 bases at J, with 10 bases between the two ends. Germline V lookup: CDR1 SGHTA, CDR2 FQGNSA. CDR3 length: 14 amino acids. The CDR3: CASSSARSSYEQYF. CDR3 DNA sequence: TGTGCCAGCAGCTCCGCTAGAAGCTCCTACGAGCAGTACTTC.

The rearrangement joins TRBV9 to TRBJ2-1, with TRBD1 matching 8 bases. The CDR3 covers 15 residues. The V gene end was trimmed by 3 bases and the J gene end by 4 bases; junction bases not matched to a gene: 6. The germline gives CDR1 SGDLS, CDR2 YYNGEE. CDR3 sequence reads: CASSATGGSYNEQFF. Here the CDR3 DNA reads TGTGCCAGCAGCGCCACAGGGGGTTCTTACAATGAGCAGTTCTTC.

The J gene is TRBJ1-2, the V gene TRBV19; 9 bases fit TRBD1. V trimming: 0 bases; J trimming: 2 bases; junction bases outside the gene matches: 4. The CDR3 totals 16 residues. CDR1 is LNHDA and CDR2 is SQIVND in the germline V gene (reference sequence). CDR3 coding DNA: TGTGCCAGTAGTATAGAGACAGGGGGTTGGAACTATGGCTACACCTTC. Amino acid sequence: CASSIETGGWNYGYTF.

The chain employs TRBV20-1 and TRBJ2-1; 7 positions agree with TRBD2. V was clipped by 3 bases and J by 6 bases; unmatched bases: 11. The CDR3 has 15 residues. Per germline, CDR1 DFQATT and CDR2 SNEGSKA (reference sequence). The DNA for the CDR3 is TGCAGTGCTAGTCCTAGCGGTTCATCCCCCAATGAGCAGTTCTTC. Amino acids: CSASPSGSSPNEQFF.

The chain couples TRBV5-1 to TRBJ1-2; 12 nucleotides align to TRBD1. The CDR3 loop spans 16 amino acids. Germline V gene sequence: CDR1 SGHRS, CDR2 YFSETQ. J was trimmed by 4 bases and V by 4 bases; bases with no gene match: 8. CDR3 protein: CASSPGTGGSGYGYTF. CDR3 in DNA: TGCGCCAGCAGCCCCGGGACAGGGGGCTCGGGCTATGGCTACACCTTC.

This chain links TRBV29-1 with TRBJ2-4; weak D call: TRBD1 (7 bases). Trimming took 4 bases from V and 7 from J, leaving 17 bases between them. The V gene's germline CDR1 is SQVTM and CDR2 ANQGSEA. CDR3 length equals 14 residues. In DNA form, the CDR3 reads TGCAGCGTTGCCCCGCAGGGGGGTGCGAACATTCAGTACTTC. Translated: CSVAPQGGANIQYF.

The chain joins TRBV6-4 to TRBJ2-5, with TRBD2 matching 13 bases. V was pared by 5 bases and J by 2 bases, with 2 bases of the junction left unmatched. The CDR3 runs to 15 residues. From germline, CDR1 is MRHNA and CDR2 SNTAGT. The CDR3 region is CASSQLAGGQETQYF. DNA of the CDR3: TGTGCCAGCAGTCAACTAGCGGGAGGGCAAGAGACCCAGTACTTC.

The chain is built from TRBV28 and TRBJ1-1, with TRBD1 matching 7 bases. J gave up 4 bases and V 5 bases, and 4 bases lay outside the gene matches. CDR3 length: 13 amino acids. The V gene's germline CDR1 is MDHEN and CDR2 SYDVKM. CDR3 in amino acids: CASSAGQITEAFF. The CDR3 nucleotides are TGTGCCAGCAGTGCGGGACAGATCACTGAAGCTTTCTTT.

The rearrangement joins TRBV11-1 to TRBJ2-7; tentative D call: TRBD2 (6 bases). The V end lost 5 bases, the J end lost 7 bases, and 15 bases lay between the germline ends. Germline V gene data show CDR1 as SGHAT and CDR2 as FQDESV (reference sequence). This CDR3 has 13 amino acids. The CDR3 nucleotides are TGTGCCAGCAGCCTCCGAGGAGGGGTGGAGCAGTACTTC. Amino acids: CASSLRGGVEQYF.

The chain combines TRBV6-5 with TRBJ2-7; D not resolved. The V end was cut by 6 bases, the J end by 0 bases, with 15 bases between. In germline, CDR1 is MNHEY, CDR2 SVGAGI. The CDR3 is 15 residues long. Here the CDR3 reads CASSRPPSVSYEQYF. The CDR3 coding sequence is TGTGCCAGCAGCCGCCCCCCCTCGGTCTCCTACGAGCAGTACTTC.

This sequence joins TRBV9 and TRBJ2-2; D possibly corresponds to TRBD2 (5 bases). The V gene's germline CDR1 is SGDLS and CDR2 YYNGEE. V gave up 4 bases and J gave up 7 bases, with 20 bases separating them. The CDR3 runs 16 residues. In DNA, the CDR3 is TGTGCCAGCAGCCCACGTCTTAGCGTTGGGGACGGGGAGCTGTTTTTT. Residues: CASSPRLSVGDGELFF. The full variable domain, rest sourced from reference TRBV9 and TRBJ2-2, is DSGVTQTPKHLITATGQRVTLRCSPRSGDLSVYWYQQSLDQGLQFLIQYYNGEERAKGNILERFSAQQFPDLHSELNLSSLELGDSALYFCASSPRLSVGDGELFFGEGSRLTVL.

This chain links TRBV2 with TRBJ2-3, with TRBD2 identical over 9 bases. The CDR3 extends over 13 amino acids. The trim removed 7 bases at V and 5 bases at J, leaving 4 bases unmatched. Germline V gene sequence: CDR1 SNHLY, CDR2 FYNNEI. The CDR3 loop is CASTERGVDTQYF. CDR3 DNA sequence: TGTGCCAGCACCGAGCGGGGGGTAGATACGCAGTATTTT. Together with reference TRBV2 and TRBJ2-3, the CDR3 gives the full variable domain: EPEVTQTPSHQVTQMGQEVILRCVPISNHLYFYWYRQILGQKVEFLVSFYNNEISEKSEIFDDQFSVERPDGSNFTLKIRSTKLEDSAMYFCASTERGVDTQYFGPGTRLTVL.